This TCR beta chain was retrieved from a study of cytomegalovirus exposure and HLA in healthy donors. About the research overall: The use of the same platform for the roughly 130 validation repertoires and the 650 to 850 first-cohort repertoires was reported by a later analysis.

Trimming cost V 4 bases and J 2 bases; bases outside gene matches: 4. Germline lookup yields CDR1 MDHEN and CDR2 SYDVKM. The CDR3 has 14 residues. Sequencing was performed with immunoSEQ multiplex PCR; in TCRdb, only in-frame clones are kept and a portion is missing. The table includes tens of thousands of clones, 90% to 95% detected once. Sequenced input: PBMCs. The sequence was collected from a man aged 18 to 30 in good health and CMV-seropositive. The rearrangement joins TRBV28 to TRBJ2-7, with TRBD1 matching over 8 bases. The CDR3 DNA is TGTGCCAGCAGTTCGGGACAGGCGACCTACGAGCAGTACTTC. Encoded protein: CASSSGQATYEQYF.